This T cell receptor (beta chain) was captured in a study of blood T cell repertoires in COVID-19. About the study: Sources were T cells, B-cell-depleted T cells, or PBMCs; the material itself was cDNA or gDNA.

Assay: immunoSEQ multiplex PCR; the TCRdb copy retains only in-frame clones and omits some. The table has fewer than 65,000 clones, approximately 85% seen once. The sequenced sample consisted of peripheral blood. This receptor was identified in a man aged 55 to 70 with acute or convalescent COVID-19.

The CDR3 reads CASSQCYSPRRAQYF. CDR3 in DNA: TGCGCCAGCAGTCAATGTTATTCCCCGCGTCGGGCGCAGTATTTT. The chain employs TRBV23-1 and TRBJ2-3; D is unclear. TRBV23-1 is treated as an ORF (open reading frame) with a function not yet certain. This CDR3 contains 15 residues. V gave up 1 base and J gave up 10 bases, with 18 bases separating them.